This entry concerns a single T cell receptor beta chain. No cognate antigen has been identified for it. Per-base qualities were not stored, and no clone one base away is much larger. Trimmed from V: 0 bases; trimmed from J: 5 bases; junction bases lacking a gene match: 3. CDR1 and CDR2 were assigned from the germline V gene (reference sequence) as MNHNY and SVGAGI. From the cysteine through the phenylalanine, the CDR3 covers 16 amino acids. Only the CDR3 region is kept as DNA, spanning 48 bases read in frame from base 1. The sample belongs to a study of blood T cell repertoires in COVID-19 (TCRdb year 2020). About the investigation overall: Samples from collaborators originated in the United States, Italy and Spain and spanned both the acute and convalescent phases of COVID-19. A de-identified subject ID, COVID-19 status, age in years and sex were almost always included in the sample metadata. Where available, HLA class I and class II types were taken from metadata supplied by the sample provider and were not determined by assay-based typing. The repertoires were released in a freely available public database intended as a resource for research on the immune response to SARS-CoV-2. The samples were drawn from the first 160 participants of the ongoing ImmuneRACE study and from over 950 subjects provided by 6 global collaborators. The material from the prospective study consisted of cDNA or gDNA derived from T cells, B-cell-depleted T cells, or PBMCs. The dataset comprised deeply sampled blood TCRbeta repertoires from subjects exposed to, actively infected with, or recovered from COVID-19. The investigation overall reported the following: The amount of clinical and demographic metadata varied by source and participant and was provided uncurated.

One collaborating source in Seattle enrolled patients during active infection and followed them longitudinally through the course of disease. The collaborating institutions used their own protocols to collect whole blood in K2EDTA tubes. For TCRbeta analysis, collaborators shipped samples in one of three forms: frozen whole blood, isolated PBMCs, or DNA extracted from either of those sample types. TCRbeta CDR3 regions were amplified from genomic DNA using the immunoSEQ Assay, a bias-controlled multiplex PCR. The authors processed their data as follows. The number of nucleated cells in each sample was estimated from the amplification of reference gene primers within the assay. To quantify the absolute abundance of each unique TCRbeta CDR3 rearrangement, sequence reads were collapsed and filtered. For each sample, productive Simpson clonality was calculated by taking the square root of Simpson's diversity index across productive rearrangements. Imported from immuneACCESS, the table was reduced by TCRdb to in-frame sequences with V and J called. These copies leave out some clones; in studies compared against another copy, an unresolved V gene accounts for under half, and the cause of the remainder is not known. The DNA was the basis for D and trimming; V, J and clone size are from that table. The sample data list around 220,000 clones, and 75% to 90% of these were observed just once. The ten largest clones capture approximately 8% of the sample.

The sequence is built from TRBV6-6 and TRBJ2-1; a stretch of 11 junction bases matches TRBD2. Input material: peripheral blood. The receptor's source is a woman aged 80 or over with COVID-19, enrolled during active disease. In nucleotide form, the sequence is TGTGCCAGCAGTTACTCGGGTAGCGGGGGGGACAATGAGCAGTTCTTC. The resulting protein is CASSYSGSGGDNEQFF.